This is a list of T cell receptor beta chains from one sample in a study of CD8+CD57+ T cells in acquired aplastic anemia. TCRdb analysed the reads with MiXCR anew, one entry per CDR3 protein. This sample has 150,000 to 200,000 distinct CDR3 sequences, with less than 50% found just once. Sequencing was done on a sample of sorted CD4+, CD8+, or CD8+CD57+ T cells (not recorded which) from PBMCs. The receptor set was obtained from a human donor with aplastic anemia. The CDR3 runs from the conserved cysteine through the conserved F or W. D genes are given only for firm matches. The size of a clone is reported for some rows only, either as once, few or many, or as a class for expanded clones.

V: TRBV24-1; J: TRBJ2-5; size: -; D: TRBD1; DNA: TGTGCCACCAGTGATTTGCTTGACAGGGGAGGAGAGACCCAGTACTTC; CDR3: CATSDLLDRGGETQYF
V: TRBV24-1; J: TRBJ1-1; size: many; D: -; DNA: TGTGCCACCTCTACAGGGAATGAAGCTTTCTTT; CDR3: CATSTGNEAFF
V: TRBV2; J: TRBJ1-6; size: once; D: -; DNA: TGTGCCAGCGGGGGTGGGTTTGCAGATAATTCACCCCTCCACTTT; CDR3: CASGGGFADNSPLHF
V: TRBV10-1; J: TRBJ2-7; size: -; D: TRBD1; DNA: TGCGCCAGCAGTGGGGACAGGGGCCACGAGCAGTACTTC; CDR3: CASSGDRGHEQYF
V: TRBV11-3; J: TRBJ2-7; size: -; D: TRBD1; DNA: TGTGCCAGCAGCACCACGACAGGGCTCGAGCAGTACTTC; CDR3: CASSTTTGLEQYF
V: TRBV15; J: TRBJ2-5; size: -; D: -; DNA: TGTGCCACCAGCAGAGACTGGGGGCAGGTGCAGACCCAGTACTTC; CDR3: CATSRDWGQVQTQYF
V: TRBV7-8; J: TRBJ1-1; size: many; D: -; DNA: TGTGCCAGCAGCTTAATGGTGGGTATGGACACTGAAGCTTTCTTT; CDR3: CASSLMVGMDTEAFF
V: TRBV24-1; J: TRBJ2-7; size: few; D: -; DNA: TGTGCCACCAGTGATCCACTCCTTAGGGGAGGCGACTACGAGCAGTACTTC; CDR3: CATSDPLLRGGDYEQYF
V: TRBV5-1; J: TRBJ1-1; size: many; D: -; DNA: TGCGCCAGCAGCTCAGGACAAGAAGCTTTCTTT; CDR3: CASSSGQEAFF
V: TRBV7-8; J: TRBJ2-3; size: -; D: -; DNA: TGTGCCAGCAGCCTTTTAGGGGGGTCGGGCACAGATACGCAGTATTTT; CDR3: CASSLLGGSGTDTQYF
V: TRBV3-1; J: TRBJ1-1; size: -; D: TRBD1; DNA: TGTGCCAGCAGCCGAGGGACAGGGTACACTGAAGCTTTCTTT; CDR3: CASSRGTGYTEAFF
V: TRBV7-8; J: TRBJ1-5; size: -; D: -; DNA: TGTGCCAGCAGCTTAGGGTGGGCGGTTCAGCCCCAGCATTTT; CDR3: CASSLGWAVQPQHF
V: TRBV10-3; J: TRBJ1-2; size: -; D: TRBD1; DNA: TGTGCCACCGAAGGGACAGGAATAAACGGCTACCCCTTC; CDR3: CATEGTGINGYPF